The present TCR beta chain was sequenced within a study of shared clonotypes between healthy human individuals. General observations from the study: Incompleteness in sorted-subset sequencing, despite large depth, was shown by rarefaction.

V was trimmed by 8 bases and J by 0 bases, leaving 8 bases between them. The CDR3 is 13 amino acids. Germline V gene lookup returns CDR1 SNHLY and CDR2 FYNNEI. Investigators spread the genomic DNA of each subset evenly over several immunoSEQ plates. The repertoire was sequenced with immunoSEQ multiplex PCR; TCRdb's copy has only in-frame clones and lacks some. The sample lists over 2,000,000 clones, around 93% seen once, with around 1.7% in the top ten. The naive CD8 fraction comprised CD45RO-negative cells positively selected for CCR7 and excluded terminally differentiated effector memory CD45RA+ cells. The study enrolled healthy HIV-negative adults without recent acute infections or vaccinations as donors. Concerning this clone itself: Its cognate antigen is unknown.

This chain connects TRBV2 to TRBJ2-4; D ambiguous. The source material was naive CD8+ T cells from PBMCs. The clonotype was recovered from a man aged 18 to 29 in good health. Some clones in this sample may be carry-over from other donors' samples. Here the CDR3 DNA reads TGTGCCAGCGAAAAGCTAGCCAAAAACATTCAGTACTTC. As protein: CASEKLAKNIQYF.